The 24 T cell receptor beta chains given below trace back to one sample, sequenced in a study of spatial heterogeneity in lung cancer. TCRdb called the 5' RACE reads again in MiXCR, with one record for every CDR3 protein. The sample yields roughly 39,000 distinct CDR3 sequences, 6% to 8% seen once. The time point denotes: sample taken at primary tumor resection. The sample was PBMCs, taken at surgery. These receptors originate from a male donor with early-stage non-small cell lung cancer.

In its sample, this clonotype was seen many times. The chain is built from TRBV6-8 and TRBJ2-7; D might be TRBD1 (6 bases). V was cut by 6 bases and J by 3 bases, with 27 bases left in between. This CDR3 comprises 18 residues. Germline V lookup: CDR1 MNHGY, CDR2 SAAAGT. The CDR3: CASSSFYQISPRGYEQYV. The CDR3 nucleotides are TGTGCCAGCAGCTCGTTCTACCAAATTTCCCCCAGGGGCTACGAGCAGTACGTC.

The sample holds many counts of this clonotype. The V and J genes are TRBV10-3 and TRBJ1-1, with a possible D match to TRBD1 (6 bases). V gave up 3 bases and J gave up 4 bases, with 15 bases separating them. CDR1 and CDR2 (germline): ENHRY, SYGVKD. The CDR3 is 15 residues long. CDR3 loop: CAISDSTGSATEAFF. The CDR3 region has the DNA TGTGCCATCAGTGACTCTACAGGGTCGGCCACTGAAGCTTTCTTT.

The chain links TRBV6-1 to TRBJ1-2, with 7 bases matching TRBD1. CDR1 is MNHNS, CDR2 SASEGT, per germline. Trimming removed 6 bases from V and 8 bases from J; junction bases left unmatched: 18. The CDR3 sequence is 16 residues long. CDR3 DNA: TGTGCCAGCAGACCCGGGCGACAGGGCGGTTCTGGGGGCTACACCTTC. It is translated as CASRPGRQGGSGGYTF.

In this sample, this clonotype turned up many times. V and J are TRBV10-3 and TRBJ1-5; 7 bases map to TRBD1. The ends lost 2 bases at V and 5 bases at J; junction bases unmatched: 9. Germline loops: CDR1 ENHRY, CDR2 SYGVKD. CDR3 length: 16 amino acids. The CDR3 loop reads CAISETPGGGYQPQHF. CDR3 coding DNA: TGTGCCATCAGTGAGACCCCCGGAGGGGGCTATCAGCCCCAGCATTTT.

The gene calls are TRBV2 and TRBJ2-5; 10 bases line up with TRBD2. Trimming took 5 bases from V and 5 from J; bases not matched to a gene: 11. This CDR3 has 16 amino acids. Per germline, CDR1 SNHLY and CDR2 FYNNEI. DNA of the CDR3: TGTGCCAGCAGTCGGACTAGCGGTCACTCGTCGGAGACCCAGTACTTC. This gives the protein CASSRTSGHSSETQYF.

In its sample, this clonotype was seen a few times. The chain joins TRBV18 to TRBJ2-7, with a tentative D call TRBD2 (6 bases). Germline V gene sequence: CDR1 KGHSH, CDR2 LQKENI. The CDR3 totals 13 residues. V lost 6 bases, J lost 5 bases, and 14 bases lay in between. In nucleotides, the CDR3 is TGTGCCAGCTCCGACCGGGGGACTCACGAGCAGTACTTC. It specifies CASSDRGTHEQYF. Complete variable domain (other parts from reference TRBV18 and TRBJ2-7): NAGVMQNPRHLVRRRGQEARLRCSPMKGHSHVYWYRQLPEEGLKFMVYLQKENIIDESGMPKERFSAEFPKEGPSILRIQQVVRGDSAAYFCASSDRGTHEQYFGPGTRLTVT.

The chain combines TRBV6-5 with TRBJ1-2; D is possibly TRBD1 (6 bases). CDR1 and CDR2 (germline): MNHEY, SVGAGI. The CDR3 covers 18 residues. Trimming removed 2 bases at V and 2 bases at J, with 21 bases between. The CDR3 region is CASSYAGASIPQNYGYTF. CDR3 coding DNA: TGTGCCAGCAGTTACGCAGGGGCTTCAATCCCTCAAAACTATGGCTACACCTTC.

This clonotype came up many times. The gene calls are TRBV5-6 and TRBJ2-3; D possibly corresponds to TRBD2 (6 bases). Trimming removed 0 bases at V and 5 bases at J, with 13 bases between. Per the germline V gene, CDR1 is SGHDT and CDR2 is YYEEEE. This CDR3 comprises 15 residues. CDR3 in DNA: TGTGCCAGCAGCTTGGTACCCGGGAGATTAGATACGCAGTATTTT. It yields the protein CASSLVPGRLDTQYF.

This clonotype was counted many times. The chain is built from TRBV29-1 and TRBJ1-1; D remains ambiguous. Trimming pared 6 bases from V and 6 bases from J, leaving 14 bases between. CDR3 length: 12 residues. Per the germline V gene, CDR1 is SQVTM and CDR2 is ANQGSEA. The CDR3 loop reads CSVLDTYAEAFF. CDR3 bases: TGCAGCGTCTTAGATACGTACGCTGAAGCTTTCTTT.

This clonotype has a count of ten or more. The CDR3 DNA sequence: TGTGCCACCAGAAGCGGGGTGAGCACAGATACGCAGTATTTT. Its translation: CATRSGVSTDTQYF. The V gene is TRBV30, the J gene TRBJ2-3; 7 bases are shared with TRBD2. This CDR3 is built from 14 residues. The germline gives CDR1 GTSNPN, CDR2 SVGIG (reference sequence). V lost 8 bases, J lost 0 bases, and 8 bases stayed unmatched.

The J gene is TRBJ2-2, the V gene TRBV5-4; D gene uncertain. CDR1 SGHNT and CDR2 YYREEE come from the germline V gene (reference sequence). Trimming took off 0 bases at V and 2 bases at J, with 8 bases between the two ends. CDR3 size: 15 residues. CDR3 region: CASSLGLGNTGELFF. The CDR3 coding sequence is TGTGCCAGCAGCTTGGGATTGGGTAACACCGGGGAGCTGTTTTTT. Complete variable domain (other parts from reference TRBV5-4 and TRBJ2-2): ETGVTQSPTHLIKTRGQQVTLRCSSQSGHNTVSWYQQALGQGPQFIFQYYREEENGRGNFPPRFSGLQFPNYSSELNVNALELDDSALYLCASSLGLGNTGELFFGEGSRLTVL.

This clonotype was detected only a few times. The V gene is TRBV7-8, the J gene TRBJ1-2, with a possible D match to TRBD1 (5 bases). V was cut by 0 bases and J by 4 bases, with 12 bases left in between. This CDR3 is 15 amino acids long. The germline gives CDR1 SGHVS, CDR2 FQNEAQ. CDR3 DNA: TGTGCCAGCAGCTTAGCCGGCAGGGTGATCTATGGCTACACCTTC. Its translation is CASSLAGRVIYGYTF. The variable domain in full, with the rest retrieved from reference TRBV7-8 and TRBJ1-2, is GAGVSQSPRYKVAKRGQDVALRCDPISGHVSLFWYQQALGQGPEFLTYFQNEAQLDKSGLPSDRFFAERPEGSVSTLKIQRTQQEDSAVYLCASSLAGRVIYGYTFGSGTRLTVV.

This clonotype has at least ten counts. V gene TRBV29-1 combines with J gene TRBJ2-7; 7 positions agree with TRBD1. The CDR3 has 13 residues. Germline CDR1 and CDR2: SQVTM and ANQGSEA. The J segment lost 2 bases and the V segment lost 7 bases, leaving 8 bases of the junction unmatched. The CDR3 protein is CSARQGEAYEQYF. CDR3 nucleotide sequence: TGCAGCGCCAGACAGGGTGAAGCCTACGAGCAGTACTTC.

This clonotype has more than one count but fewer than ten. V and J are TRBV18 and TRBJ1-4, with 7 bases aligning to TRBD1. The CDR3 is 15 residues long. V was pared by 2 bases and J by 3 bases, with 3 bases of the junction left unmatched. Germline CDR1 reads KGHSH; CDR2 reads LQKENI. The CDR3 reads CASSPRGRANEKLFF. The CDR3 region has the DNA TGTGCCAGCTCACCAAGGGGGCGGGCTAATGAAAAACTGTTTTTT.

There are a few counts of this clonotype. The chain links TRBV6-1 to TRBJ1-1, with TRBD1 identical over 8 bases. The CDR3 totals 17 residues. Germline-derived CDR1 and CDR2 are MNHNS and SASEGT. Germline trimming cut 8 bases from V and 4 bases from J; bases unmatched to any gene: 18. The CDR3 loop reads CASSKRQGFSLGTEAFF. CDR3 DNA: TGTGCCAGCTCCAAACGACAGGGGTTTAGTCTAGGCACTGAAGCTTTCTTT.

This clonotype was seen repeatedly, ten times or more. CDR3 nucleotide sequence: TGCAGTGCTAGACCTCGCTATTCGGGGAAGAGGGGGCGTACCTACGAGCAGTACGTC. The encoded protein is CSARPRYSGKRGRTYEQYV. J is TRBJ2-7 and V is TRBV20-1; 7 positions match TRBD1. CDR3 length equals 19 residues. V was clipped by 2 bases and J by 2 bases; unmatched bases: 21. Germline V gene data show CDR1 as DFQATT and CDR2 as SNEGSKA (reference sequence).

This clonotype was seen repeatedly, ten times or more. This chain links TRBV4-2 with TRBJ2-2; no clear D. V was cut by 5 bases and J by 4 bases, with 17 bases left in between. This CDR3 region has 16 residues. The germline CDR1 and CDR2 sequences are LGHNA and YNFKEQ. The CDR3 bases are TGTGCCAGCAGCACGCCGGATCTCGTAGCCACCGGGGAGCTGTTTTTT. It yields the protein CASSTPDLVATGELFF.

Ten or more counts support this clonotype. The chain recombines TRBV12-3 or TRBV12-4 with TRBJ2-1, with D perhaps given as TRBD1 or TRBD2 (5 bases each). V was pared by 0 bases and J by 4 bases, with 13 bases between. The CDR3 consists of 16 residues. CDR3 DNA: TGTGCCAGCAGTTTAGCCGAGGGGAGCCGGTACAATGAGCAGTTCTTC. Amino acid sequence: CASSLAEGSRYNEQFF.

This clonotype came up many times. The V and J genes are TRBV10-3 and TRBJ2-7, with 14 bases identical to TRBD2. Germline V gene lookup returns CDR1 ENHRY and CDR2 SYGVKD. V shed 4 bases, J shed 7 bases, and the junction held 12 bases outside the gene matches. CDR3 size: 17 residues. The CDR3 loop is CAISGRTSGGTLREQYF. In DNA form, the CDR3 reads TGTGCCATCAGTGGAAGGACTAGCGGGGGGACCCTCAGGGAGCAGTACTTC.

This clonotype was observed a handful of times. This sequence joins TRBV5-1 and TRBJ2-5; possibly TRBD1 for D (7 bases). Trimming took off 5 bases at V and 4 bases at J, with 15 bases between the two ends. CDR1 is SGHRS, CDR2 YFSETQ, per germline. This CDR3 contains 14 residues. CDR3 coding DNA: TGCGCCAGCAGGAACCTTCAGGGGGGAGAGACCCAGTACTTC. Encoded protein: CASRNLQGGETQYF.

This clonotype was detected a few times. This chain joins TRBV18 and TRBJ1-1; 9 nucleotides line up with TRBD1. The V gene's germline CDR1 is KGHSH and CDR2 LQKENI. This CDR3 is built from 12 residues. Unmatched junction bases numbered 5, after V lost 10 bases and J lost 5 bases. The CDR3 DNA reads as TGTGCCACCCGACAGGGGGGGACTGAAGCTTTCTTT. This encodes CATRQGGTEAFF.

This clonotype was seen many times. This chain joins TRBV21-1 and TRBJ1-1; TRBD1 is the table's D call and was not checked against the DNA. TRBV21-1 is annotated as a pseudogene. The CDR3 loop spans 15 amino acids. The CDR3 coding sequence is TGTGCCAGCAGCGATGAGGACAGACCTAACGCTGAAGCTTTCTTT. This sequence encodes CASSDEDRPNAEAFF.

The sample holds a few counts of this clonotype. The rearrangement uses TRBV20-1 and TRBJ1-1, with TRBD1 identical over 7 bases. CDR3 length equals 15 residues. Germline V gene lookup returns CDR1 DFQATT and CDR2 SNEGSKA (reference sequence). Trimming took 1 base from V and 10 from J; bases not matched to a gene: 15. CDR3 nucleotides: TGCAGTGCTAGAGTTGCCGGGACAGCAAGGCTCGGAGCTTTCTTT. Its protein is CSARVAGTARLGAFF.

This clonotype was detected ten times or more. V usage is TRBV5-4 and J usage is TRBJ2-5; D ambiguous. Germline CDR1 and CDR2: SGHNT and YYREEE (reference sequence). V was trimmed by 0 bases and J by 2 bases, leaving 14 bases between them. The CDR3 extends over 16 amino acids. The CDR3 is CASSLAGEAEQETQYF. In DNA, the CDR3 is TGTGCCAGCAGCTTGGCCGGTGAGGCGGAGCAAGAGACCCAGTACTTC.